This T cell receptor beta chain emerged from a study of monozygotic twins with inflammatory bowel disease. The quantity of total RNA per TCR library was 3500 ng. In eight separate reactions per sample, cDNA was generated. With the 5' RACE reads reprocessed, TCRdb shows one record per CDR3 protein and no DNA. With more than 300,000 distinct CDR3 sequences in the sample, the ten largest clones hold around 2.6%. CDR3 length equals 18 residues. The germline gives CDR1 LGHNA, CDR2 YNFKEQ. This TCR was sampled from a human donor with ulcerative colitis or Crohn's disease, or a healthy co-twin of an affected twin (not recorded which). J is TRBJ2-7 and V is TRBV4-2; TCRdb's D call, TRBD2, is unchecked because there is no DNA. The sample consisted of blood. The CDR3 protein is CASSQDSGGLANLDEQYF.